A single sample is the source of the 28 T cell receptor beta chains below, sequenced in a study of CD4 T cells in relation to SARS-CoV-2 and coronaviruses. Libraries were prepared by immunoSEQ multiplex PCR; TCRdb keeps only in-frame clonotypes and omits some of them. The sample carries around 69,000 clones, 94% recorded once. Unexposed donor CD4+ T cells date from about 2010-2018, before the COVID-19 pandemic. Sequencing input: naive CD4+ T cells from PBMCs. Subset specified: naive CD4+ T cells isolated by negative enrichment. These receptor sequences come from a human donor in good health.

The genes are TRBV5-1 and TRBJ2-7, with TRBD1 matching 11 bases. This CDR3 comprises 15 residues. J was trimmed by 4 bases and V by 4 bases; bases with no gene match: 7. Germline values: CDR1 SGHRS, CDR2 YFSETQ. CDR3 sequence (DNA): TGCGCCAGCAGCCCGGGGACAGGGGGGGGGTACGAGCAGTACTTC. Amino acid sequence: CASSPGTGGGYEQYF. Supplemented by reference TRBV5-1 and TRBJ2-7, the full variable domain reads KAGVTQTPRYLIKTRGQQVTLSCSPISGHRSVSWYQQTPGQGLQFLFEYFSETQRNKGNFPGRFSGRQFSNSRSEMNVSTLELGDSALYLCASSPGTGGGYEQYFGPGTRLTVT.

V gene TRBV10-2 combines with J gene TRBJ2-7, with 14 positions matching TRBD2. CDR1 WSHSY and CDR2 SAAADI come from the germline V gene. This CDR3 spans 15 amino acids. J lost 4 bases, V lost 4 bases, and 3 bases had no gene match. CDR3 loop: CASSGGTSGSYEQYF. Here the CDR3 DNA reads TGCGCCAGCAGTGGCGGGACTAGCGGGAGTTACGAGCAGTACTTC.

V is TRBV11-2 and J is TRBJ2-5, with D tentatively TRBD1 or TRBD2 (5 bases each). Trimming left V 2 bases short and J 3 bases short, with 10 bases between. This CDR3 spans 14 amino acids. From germline, CDR1 is SGHAT and CDR2 FQNNGV. The CDR3 loop is CASSLRDGEETQYF. CDR3 nucleotide sequence: TGTGCCAGCAGCTTACGGGACGGAGAAGAGACCCAGTACTTC. The full variable domain, its missing parts supplied by reference TRBV11-2 and TRBJ2-5, is EAGVAQSPRYKIIEKRQSVAFWCNPISGHATLYWYQQILGQGPKLLIQFQNNGVVDDSQLPKDRFSAERLKGVDSTLKIQPAKLEDSAVYLCASSLRDGEETQYFGPGTRLLVL.

This chain joins TRBV3-1 (or the pseudogene TRBV3-2) and TRBJ1-1; the match to TRBD1 covers 8 bases. Germline trimming cut 2 bases from V and 2 bases from J; bases unmatched to any gene: 1. CDR1 and CDR2 (germline): LGHDT, YNNKEL (reference sequence). This CDR3 is 14 amino acids long. DNA for the CDR3: TGTGCCAGCAGCCAACCAGGGGGCAACACTGAAGCTTTCTTT. Its translation is CASSQPGGNTEAFF.

The V and J genes are TRBV28 and TRBJ2-1, with TRBD2 as a possible D gene (5 bases). The CDR3 has 15 amino acids. Trimming shortened V by 7 bases and J by 9 bases, and 22 bases separated the two germline ends. The V gene's germline CDR1 is MDHEN and CDR2 SYDVKM. The CDR3 bases are TGTGCCAGCATACCTCTGGTCGGGGTGGGTACTGAGCAGTTCTTC. Translating gives CASIPLVGVGTEQFF.

The chain employs TRBV7-2 and TRBJ2-7, with 11 bases identical to TRBD2. After removal of 1 base from V and 2 bases from J, the junction contained 4 bases not matched to a gene. CDR3 length: 16 amino acids. Per germline, CDR1 SGHTA and CDR2 FQGNSA. The CDR3, as DNA: TGTGCCAGCAGCTTAGGCGGGACTAGCGGAACCTACGAGCAGTACTTC. Translated: CASSLGGTSGTYEQYF.

This chain uses TRBV12-5 with TRBJ2-1, with 13 bases matching TRBD2. Germline CDR1 reads LGHNT; CDR2 reads FRNRAP. Unmatched junction bases numbered 14, after V lost 6 bases and J lost 9 bases. The CDR3 runs to 17 residues. The CDR3 bases are TGTGCTAGTGGCTCTCGCGGGGGGACTAGCGGGAATGGTGAGCAGTTCTTC. Encoded protein: CASGSRGGTSGNGEQFF.

The genes are TRBV5-8 and TRBJ1-4; maybe TRBD1 (5 bases). V lost 5 bases, J lost 0 bases, and 23 bases lay in between. Germline V gene data show CDR1 as SGHTS and CDR2 as YDEGEE. The CDR3 totals 19 residues. The CDR3 bases are TGTGCCAGCAGTACGGACCAGGGAATCAAGCTCTCAACTAATGAAAAACTGTTTTTT. This codes for CASSTDQGIKLSTNEKLFF.

This chain connects TRBV6-5 to TRBJ1-3; D is unresolved. The V end lost 5 bases, the J end lost 4 bases, and 6 bases lay between the germline ends. This CDR3 region has 12 residues. CDR1 MNHEY and CDR2 SVGAGI come from the germline V gene. The CDR3 loop reads CASSPGGNTIYF. CDR3 coding DNA: TGTGCCAGCAGTCCTGGGGGAAACACCATATATTTT.

V is TRBV5-4 and J is TRBJ1-1, with a tentative D call TRBD1 (5 bases). Per germline, CDR1 SGHNT and CDR2 YYREEE (reference sequence). V was trimmed by 4 bases and J by 1 base, leaving 14 bases between them. CDR3 length: 15 residues. CDR3 coding DNA: TGTGCCAGCAGCATTGGGGGAACAGGGAACACTGAAGCTTTCTTT. It codes for CASSIGGTGNTEAFF.

This clone was observed a single time. The V gene is TRBV27, the J gene TRBJ2-3; TRBD1 aligns across 11 bases. The CDR3 sequence is 14 residues long. Trimming removed 5 bases from V and 3 bases from J; junction bases left unmatched: 1. CDR1 and CDR2 from the germline V gene are MNHEY and SMNVEV (reference sequence). CDR3 in amino acids: CASSGQGATDTQYF. The CDR3 nucleotides read TGTGCCAGCAGTGGACAGGGGGCAACAGATACGCAGTATTTT.

The chain links TRBV7-2 to TRBJ2-7; D assignment may be TRBD1 or TRBD2 (5 bases each). V dropped 1 base and J dropped 4 bases, with 8 bases sitting between them. From germline, CDR1 is SGHTA and CDR2 FQGNSA. This CDR3 comprises 13 residues. The DNA of the CDR3 is TGTGCCAGCAGCTTAGTTGGGGGATACGAGCAGTACTTC. Its protein is CASSLVGGYEQYF.

This clone was counted a single time. The rearrangement uses TRBV7-2 and TRBJ2-3; 7 bases match TRBD2. After removal of 0 bases from V and 1 base from J, the junction contained 10 bases not matched to a gene. The CDR3 has 18 amino acids. Germline V gene data show CDR1 as SGHTA and CDR2 as FQGNSA. The CDR3 DNA reads as TGTGCCAGCAGCTTAGCCAGACTAGCTGGGACGGGCACAGATACGCAGTATTTT. Protein sequence: CASSLARLAGTGTDTQYF.

This chain links TRBV6-6 with TRBJ2-5; D uncertain. Germline assignment: CDR1 MNHNY and CDR2 SVGAGI (reference sequence). The V end lost 2 bases, the J end lost 4 bases, and 5 bases lay between the germline ends. The CDR3 is 12 residues long. Here the CDR3 reads CASSYGGETQYF. The DNA for the CDR3 is TGTGCCAGCAGTTACGGCGGAGAGACCCAGTACTTC.

The rearrangement uses TRBV3-1 (or the pseudogene TRBV3-2) and TRBJ2-1; the match to TRBD2 covers 7 bases. The CDR3 covers 14 residues. Germline V gene data show CDR1 as LGHDT and CDR2 as YNNKEL (reference sequence). Germline trimming cut 1 base from V and 6 bases from J; bases unmatched to any gene: 3. CDR3 amino acids: CASSQVPSGNEQFF. The CDR3 DNA follows: TGTGCCAGCAGCCAAGTACCTAGCGGCAATGAGCAGTTCTTC.

V usage is TRBV28 and J usage is TRBJ1-5; D not certain. The CDR3 is 15 residues long. The germline V gene has CDR1 MDHEN and CDR2 SYDVKM. The V gene lost 4 bases and the J gene lost 2 bases, with 12 bases spanning the gap. The CDR3 DNA reads TGTGCCAGCAGTTCTCTAGGTGGAGGCAATCAGCCCCAGCATTTT. It codes for CASSSLGGGNQPQHF. Variable domain in full (rest from reference TRBV28 and TRBJ1-5): DVKVTQSSRYLVKRTGEKVFLECVQDMDHENMFWYRQDPGLGLRLIYFSYDVKMKEKGDIPEGYSVSREKKERFSLILESASTNQTSMYLCASSSLGGGNQPQHFGDGTRLSIL.

The chain combines TRBV19 with TRBJ2-7; D might be TRBD1 (5 bases). The length of the CDR3 is 12 residues. V was clipped by 4 bases and J by 5 bases, with 9 bases between them. CDR1 LNHDA and CDR2 SQIVND come from the germline V gene (reference sequence). CDR3 region: CASSTQGHEQYF. CDR3 nucleotide sequence: TGTGCCAGTAGTACTCAGGGCCACGAGCAGTACTTC.

The V call is TRBV11-2, the J call TRBJ2-1; D may be TRBD1 (6 bases). The CDR3 spans 15 residues. Germline CDR1 is SGHAT and CDR2 is FQNNGV. V shed 1 base and J shed 9 bases, with 16 bases lying between them. The CDR3 spells CASSLGGTGHREQFF. The CDR3 coding sequence is TGTGCCAGCAGCTTAGGTGGCACAGGGCACCGTGAGCAGTTCTTC.

The rearrangement joins TRBV6-5 to TRBJ2-2, with 7 bases matching TRBD2. J was trimmed by 3 bases and V by 10 bases; bases with no gene match: 11. This CDR3 region has 15 residues. Germline V CDR1 and CDR2: MNHEY, SVGAGI. CDR3 sequence: CATSPRGRDTGELFF. CDR3 sequence (DNA): TGTGCCACCTCGCCGCGGGGGAGGGACACCGGGGAGCTGTTTTTT.

The chain combines TRBV3-1 (or the pseudogene TRBV3-2) with TRBJ2-2; D uncertain. CDR3 length: 14 amino acids. CDR1 LGHDT and CDR2 YNNKEL come from the germline V gene (reference sequence). Trimming took off 1 base at V and 1 base at J, with 4 bases between the two ends. CDR3 nucleotides: TGTGCCAGCAGCCAAGTTTGGAACACCGGGGAGCTGTTTTTT. Its protein is CASSQVWNTGELFF.

CDR3 in DNA: TGCGCCAGCAGCCAAGTTGGACAGAACTATGGCTACACCTTC. Translated: CASSQVGQNYGYTF. V and J are TRBV4-1 and TRBJ1-2; perhaps TRBD1 as D (6 bases). The CDR3 is 14 residues long. V shed 1 base and J shed 2 bases, with 8 bases lying between them. Germline lookup yields CDR1 MGHRA and CDR2 YSYEKL.

The chain joins TRBV4-1 to TRBJ2-7; 7 positions agree with TRBD1. V was pared by 3 bases and J by 6 bases, with 14 bases of the junction left unmatched. This CDR3 region has 16 residues. Per germline, CDR1 MGHRA and CDR2 YSYEKL. As DNA, the CDR3 is TGCGCCAGCAGCCATCCCCTCGACAGGGACCGGGCCGAGCAGTACTTC. This encodes CASSHPLDRDRAEQYF.

V is TRBV5-4 and J is TRBJ2-5; maybe TRBD1 (6 bases). There are 13 residues in the CDR3. From germline, CDR1 is SGHNT and CDR2 YYREEE (reference sequence). Trimming stripped 2 bases from V and 10 bases from J, with 15 bases between. The CDR3 region has the DNA TGTGCCAGCAGCTTTCGGGACACGTCTTTCCAGTACTTC. Amino acids: CASSFRDTSFQYF.

The genes are TRBV28 and TRBJ1-5, with 11 bases identical to TRBD1. The J segment lost 7 bases and the V segment lost 7 bases, leaving 9 bases of the junction unmatched. This CDR3 has 15 residues. Per the germline V gene, CDR1 is MDHEN and CDR2 is SYDVKM. The chain's CDR3 is CASTRGQGVRQPQHF. Written as DNA, the CDR3 is TGTGCCAGCACCCGGGGACAGGGGGTGCGGCAGCCCCAGCATTTT.

The rearrangement joins TRBV28 to TRBJ2-7; D tentatively reads TRBD1 or TRBD2 (5 bases each). Trimming removed 10 bases at V and 3 bases at J, with 19 bases between. Germline lookup yields CDR1 MDHEN and CDR2 SYDVKM. This CDR3 has 14 amino acids. CDR3 in amino acids: CAIDSSGPIYEQYF. Written as DNA, the CDR3 is TGTGCCATCGACTCCTCGGGACCGATCTACGAGCAGTACTTC.

J is TRBJ2-2 and V is TRBV7-2; no clear D. Trimming took off 5 bases at V and 0 bases at J, with 10 bases between the two ends. The germline gives CDR1 SGHTA, CDR2 FQGNSA. This CDR3 is built from 15 residues. Here the CDR3 DNA reads TGTGCCAGCAGCAATCGGAAGGCGAACACCGGGGAGCTGTTTTTT. This gives the protein CASSNRKANTGELFF. The variable domain in full, completed from reference TRBV7-2 and TRBJ2-2, reads GAGVSQSPSNKVTEKGKDVELRCDPISGHTALYWYRQSLGQGLEFLIYFQGNSAPDKSGLPSDRFSAERTGGSVSTLTIQRTQQEDSAVYLCASSNRKANTGELFFGEGSRLTVL.

The chain employs TRBV15 and TRBJ2-7; 7 bases are shared with TRBD1. CDR3 length equals 15 residues. Unmatched junction bases numbered 6, after V lost 0 bases and J lost 4 bases. Germline loops: CDR1 LNHNV, CDR2 YYDKDF (reference sequence). The chain's CDR3 is CATSREGQVWYEQYF. The CDR3, as DNA: TGTGCCACCAGCAGAGAAGGACAGGTTTGGTACGAGCAGTACTTC. Full variable domain (outside the CDR3, taken from reference TRBV15 and TRBJ2-7): DAMVIQNPRYQVTQFGKPVTLSCSQTLNHNVMYWYQQKSSQAPKLLFHYYDKDFNNEADTPDNFQSRRPNTSFCFLDIRSPGLGDTAMYLCATSREGQVWYEQYFGPGTRLTVT.

The V and J genes are TRBV6-5 and TRBJ2-4, with D uncertain. The CDR3 loop spans 15 amino acids. V shed 5 bases and J shed 0 bases, with 11 bases lying between them. The germline CDR1 and CDR2 sequences are MNHEY and SVGAGI. The CDR3 region is CASSPNNLAKNIQYF. CDR3 nucleotide sequence: TGTGCCAGCAGTCCCAACAACCTAGCCAAAAACATTCAGTACTTC.